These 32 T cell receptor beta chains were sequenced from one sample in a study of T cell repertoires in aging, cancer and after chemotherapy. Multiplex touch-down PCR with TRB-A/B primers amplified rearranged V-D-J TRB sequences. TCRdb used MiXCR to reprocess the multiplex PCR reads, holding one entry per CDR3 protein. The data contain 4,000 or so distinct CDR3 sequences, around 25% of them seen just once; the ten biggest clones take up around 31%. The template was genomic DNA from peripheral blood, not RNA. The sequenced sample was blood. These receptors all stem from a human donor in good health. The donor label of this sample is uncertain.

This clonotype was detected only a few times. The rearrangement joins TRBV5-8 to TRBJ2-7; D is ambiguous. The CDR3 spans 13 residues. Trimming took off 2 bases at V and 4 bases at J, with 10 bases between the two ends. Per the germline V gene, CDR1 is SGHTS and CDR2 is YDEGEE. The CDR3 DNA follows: TGTGCCAGCAGCTTTGGGCCTGGGTACGAGCAGTACTTC. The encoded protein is CASSFGPGYEQYF.

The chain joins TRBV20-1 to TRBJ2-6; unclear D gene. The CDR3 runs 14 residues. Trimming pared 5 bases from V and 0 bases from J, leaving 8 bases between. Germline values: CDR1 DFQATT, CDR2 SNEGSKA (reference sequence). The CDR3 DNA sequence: TGCAGTGCTTATGGGGACTCTGGGGCCAACGTCCTGACTTTC. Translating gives CSAYGDSGANVLTF.

The chain's CDR3 is CASSFRLAGITDTQYF. CDR3 DNA sequence: TGTGCCAGCAGTTTCCGACTAGCGGGGATCACAGATACGCAGTATTTT. The chain has TRBV12-3 or TRBV12-4 and TRBJ2-3, with 11 bases aligning to TRBD2. The CDR3 contains 16 residues. V was pared by 3 bases and J by 2 bases, with 4 bases of the junction left unmatched.

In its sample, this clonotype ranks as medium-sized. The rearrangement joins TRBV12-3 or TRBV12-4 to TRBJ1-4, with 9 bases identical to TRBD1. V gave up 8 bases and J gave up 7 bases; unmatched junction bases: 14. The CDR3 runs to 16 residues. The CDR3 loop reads CASGRETGGGSEKLFF. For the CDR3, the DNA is TGTGCCAGCGGACGCGAAACAGGGGGCGGGAGTGAAAAACTGTTTTTT.

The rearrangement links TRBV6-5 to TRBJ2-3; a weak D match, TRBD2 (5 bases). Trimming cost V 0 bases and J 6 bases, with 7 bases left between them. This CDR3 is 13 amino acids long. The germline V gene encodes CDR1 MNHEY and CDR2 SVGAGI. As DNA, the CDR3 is TGTGCCAGCAGTTACTCAGGCGGGGATACGCAGTATTTT. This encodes CASSYSGGDTQYF.

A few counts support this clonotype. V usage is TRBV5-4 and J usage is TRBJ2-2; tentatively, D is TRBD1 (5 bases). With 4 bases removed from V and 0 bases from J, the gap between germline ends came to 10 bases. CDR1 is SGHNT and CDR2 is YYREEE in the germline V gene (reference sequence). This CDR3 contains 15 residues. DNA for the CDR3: TGTGCCAGCAGCCAGGGTCACGCGAACACCGGGGAGCTGTTTTTT. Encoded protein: CASSQGHANTGELFF. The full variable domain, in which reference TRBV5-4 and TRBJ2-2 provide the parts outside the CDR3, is ETGVTQSPTHLIKTRGQQVTLRCSSQSGHNTVSWYQQALGQGPQFIFQYYREEENGRGNFPPRFSGLQFPNYSSELNVNALELDDSALYLCASSQGHANTGELFFGEGSRLTVL.

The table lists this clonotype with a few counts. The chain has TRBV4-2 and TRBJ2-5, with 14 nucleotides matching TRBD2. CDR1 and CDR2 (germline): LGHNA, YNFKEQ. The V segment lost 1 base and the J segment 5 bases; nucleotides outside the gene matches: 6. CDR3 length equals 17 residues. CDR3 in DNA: TGTGCCAGCAGCCAAGTAGGACTAGCGGGAGGAGGGGAGACCCAGTACTTC. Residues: CASSQVGLAGGGETQYF.

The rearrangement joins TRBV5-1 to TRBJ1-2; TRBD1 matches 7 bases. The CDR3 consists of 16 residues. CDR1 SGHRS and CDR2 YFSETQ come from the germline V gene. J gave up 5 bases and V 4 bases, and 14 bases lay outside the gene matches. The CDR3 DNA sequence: TGCGCCAGCAGCCCGAGGTGGCAGGGGGAGAGATATGGCTACACCTTC. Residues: CASSPRWQGERYGYTF.

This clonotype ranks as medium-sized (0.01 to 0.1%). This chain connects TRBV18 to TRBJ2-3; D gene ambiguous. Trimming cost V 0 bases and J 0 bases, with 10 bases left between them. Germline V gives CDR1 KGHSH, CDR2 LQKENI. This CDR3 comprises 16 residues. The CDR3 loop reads CASSPPSERSTDTQYF. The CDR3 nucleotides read TGTGCCAGCTCACCACCATCAGAGCGAAGCACAGATACGCAGTATTTT.

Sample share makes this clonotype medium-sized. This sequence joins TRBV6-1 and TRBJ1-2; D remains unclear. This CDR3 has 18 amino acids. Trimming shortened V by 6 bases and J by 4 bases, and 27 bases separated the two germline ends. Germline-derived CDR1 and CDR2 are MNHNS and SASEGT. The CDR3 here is CASSENRSQRRTVYGYTF. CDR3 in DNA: TGTGCCAGCAGCGAAAATCGGTCGCAGAGGAGGACCGTCTATGGCTACACCTTC.

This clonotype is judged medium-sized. As DNA, the CDR3 is TGTGCCAGCAACCCTGGGGGGAGAGGCTACACCTTC. Protein product: CASNPGGRGYTF. V gene TRBV12-3 or TRBV12-4 combines with J gene TRBJ1-2; possible D gene TRBD1, 5 bases. With 7 bases removed from V and 8 bases from J, the gap between germline ends came to 14 bases. The CDR3 is 12 residues long.

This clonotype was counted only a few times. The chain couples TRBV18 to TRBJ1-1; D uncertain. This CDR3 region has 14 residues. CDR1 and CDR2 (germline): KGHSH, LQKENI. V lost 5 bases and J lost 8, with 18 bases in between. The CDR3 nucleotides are TGTGCCAGCTCAAACATCGGACGGAATGAGGAAGCTTTCTTT. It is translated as CASSNIGRNEEAFF.

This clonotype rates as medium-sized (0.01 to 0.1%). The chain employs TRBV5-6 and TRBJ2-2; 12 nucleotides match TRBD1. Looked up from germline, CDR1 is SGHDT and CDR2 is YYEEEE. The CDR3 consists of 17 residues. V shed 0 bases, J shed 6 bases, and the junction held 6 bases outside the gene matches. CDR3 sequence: CASSLAWDRGRPGELFF. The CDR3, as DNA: TGTGCCAGCAGCTTGGCCTGGGACAGGGGGCGACCCGGGGAGCTGTTTTTT.

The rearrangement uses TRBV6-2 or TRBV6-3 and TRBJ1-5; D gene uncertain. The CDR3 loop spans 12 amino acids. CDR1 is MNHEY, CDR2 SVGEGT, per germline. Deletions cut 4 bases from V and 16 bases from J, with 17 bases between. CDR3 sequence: CASSLPGRRPHF. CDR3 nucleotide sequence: TGTGCCAGCAGTTTACCAGGCAGGCGTCCCCATTTT.

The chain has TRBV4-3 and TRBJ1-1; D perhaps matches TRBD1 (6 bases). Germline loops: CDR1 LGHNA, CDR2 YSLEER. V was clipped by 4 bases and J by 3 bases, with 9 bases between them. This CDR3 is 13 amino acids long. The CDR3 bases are TGCGCCAGCAGCCCGACAGGCCACACTGAAGCTTTCTTT. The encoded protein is CASSPTGHTEAFF.

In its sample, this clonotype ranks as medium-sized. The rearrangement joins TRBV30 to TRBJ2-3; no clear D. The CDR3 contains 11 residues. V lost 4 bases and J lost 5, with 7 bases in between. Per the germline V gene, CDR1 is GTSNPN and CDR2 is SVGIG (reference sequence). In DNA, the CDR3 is TGTGCCTGGACCCCAAAAGATACGCAGTATTTT. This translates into CAWTPKDTQYF.

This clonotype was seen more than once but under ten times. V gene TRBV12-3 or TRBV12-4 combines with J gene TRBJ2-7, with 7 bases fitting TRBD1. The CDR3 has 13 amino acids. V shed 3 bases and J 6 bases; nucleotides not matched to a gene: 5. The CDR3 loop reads CASSFADRAEQYF. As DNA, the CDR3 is TGTGCCAGCAGTTTCGCCGACAGGGCCGAGCAGTACTTC.

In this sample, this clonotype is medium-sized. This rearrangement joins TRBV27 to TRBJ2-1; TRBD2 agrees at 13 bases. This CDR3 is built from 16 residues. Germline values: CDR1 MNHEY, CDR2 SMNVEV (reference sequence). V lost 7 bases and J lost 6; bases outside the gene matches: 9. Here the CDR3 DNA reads TGTGCCAGCATCCTTAGGGGGACTAGCGGGGCCAATGAGCAGTTCTTC. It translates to CASILRGTSGANEQFF.

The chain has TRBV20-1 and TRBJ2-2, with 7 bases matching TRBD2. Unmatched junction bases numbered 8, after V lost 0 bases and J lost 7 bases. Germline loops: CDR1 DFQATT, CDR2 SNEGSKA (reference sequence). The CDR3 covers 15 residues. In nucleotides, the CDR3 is TGCAGTGCTAGAGATCCGGTGCGGGAGAGCGGGGAGCTGTTTTTT. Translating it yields CSARDPVRESGELFF.

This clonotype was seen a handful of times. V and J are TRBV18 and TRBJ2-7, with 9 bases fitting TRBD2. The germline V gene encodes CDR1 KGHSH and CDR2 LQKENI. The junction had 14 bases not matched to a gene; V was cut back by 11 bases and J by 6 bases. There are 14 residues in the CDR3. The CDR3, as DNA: TGTGCCTCCTCACTCGCGGGAGGGCCCGGCGAGCAGTACTTC. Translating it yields CASSLAGGPGEQYF.

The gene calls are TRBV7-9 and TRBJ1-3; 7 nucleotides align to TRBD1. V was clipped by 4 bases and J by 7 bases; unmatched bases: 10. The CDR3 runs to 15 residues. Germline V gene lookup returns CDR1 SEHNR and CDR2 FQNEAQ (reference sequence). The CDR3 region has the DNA TGTGCCAGCAGCTCGCCCACCGACAGGGCCAACACCATATATTTT. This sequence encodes CASSSPTDRANTIYF.

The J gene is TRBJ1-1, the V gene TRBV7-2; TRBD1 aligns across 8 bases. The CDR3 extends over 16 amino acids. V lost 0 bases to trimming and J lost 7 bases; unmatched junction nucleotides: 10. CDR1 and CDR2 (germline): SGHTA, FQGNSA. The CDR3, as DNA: TGTGCCAGCAGCTTAGCGCCCGCAGGGGGCGCAAATGAAGCTTTCTTT. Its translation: CASSLAPAGGANEAFF.

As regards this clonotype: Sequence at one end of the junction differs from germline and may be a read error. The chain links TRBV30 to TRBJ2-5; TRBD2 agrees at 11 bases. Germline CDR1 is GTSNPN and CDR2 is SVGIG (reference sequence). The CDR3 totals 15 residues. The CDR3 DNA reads TGTGCCTGGAGACCGGGACTAGCGGACCAGGAGACCCAGTACTTC. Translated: CAWRPGLADQETQYF.

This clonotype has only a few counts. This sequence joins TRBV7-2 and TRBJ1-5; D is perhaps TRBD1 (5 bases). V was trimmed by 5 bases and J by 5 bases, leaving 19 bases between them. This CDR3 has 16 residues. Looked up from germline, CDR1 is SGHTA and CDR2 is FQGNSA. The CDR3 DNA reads TGTGCCAGCAGCGCCCGTTCCCTCGGGGGGGATCAGCCCCAGCATTTT. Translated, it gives CASSARSLGGDQPQHF.

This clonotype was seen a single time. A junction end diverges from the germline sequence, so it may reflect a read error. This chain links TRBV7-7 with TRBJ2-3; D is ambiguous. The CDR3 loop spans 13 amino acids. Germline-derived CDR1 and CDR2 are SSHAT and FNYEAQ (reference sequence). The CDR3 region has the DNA TGTGCTAGCAGCCCTTCAGGTCGTGCAGCGCAGTATTTT. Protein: CASSPSGRAAQYF.

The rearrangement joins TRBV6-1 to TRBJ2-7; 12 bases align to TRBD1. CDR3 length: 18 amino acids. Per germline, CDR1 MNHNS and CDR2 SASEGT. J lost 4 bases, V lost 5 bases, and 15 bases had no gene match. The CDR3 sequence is CASSSPGQGALSRYEQYF. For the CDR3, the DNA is TGTGCCAGCAGTTCGCCGGGACAGGGGGCTCTATCACGGTACGAGCAGTACTTC.

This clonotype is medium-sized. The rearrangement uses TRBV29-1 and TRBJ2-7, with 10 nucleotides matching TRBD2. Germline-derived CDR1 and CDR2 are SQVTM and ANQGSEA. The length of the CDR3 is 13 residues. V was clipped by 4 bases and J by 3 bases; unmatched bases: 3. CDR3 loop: CSVVIAGGYEQYF. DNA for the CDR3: TGCAGCGTTGTGATAGCGGGAGGCTACGAGCAGTACTTC.

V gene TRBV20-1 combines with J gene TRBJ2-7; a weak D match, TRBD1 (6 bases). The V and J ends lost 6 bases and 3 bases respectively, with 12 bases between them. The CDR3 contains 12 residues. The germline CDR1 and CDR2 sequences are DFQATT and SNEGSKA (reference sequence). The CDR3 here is CSAEGTNYEQYF. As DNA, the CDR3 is TGCAGTGCCGAAGGGACAAACTACGAGCAGTACTTC.

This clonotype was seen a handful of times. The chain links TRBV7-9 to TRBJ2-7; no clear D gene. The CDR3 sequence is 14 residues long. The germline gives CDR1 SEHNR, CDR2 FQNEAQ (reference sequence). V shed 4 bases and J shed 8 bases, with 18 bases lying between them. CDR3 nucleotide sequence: TGTGCCAGCAGCTCCCCCGGGCCCTCATACCAGCAGTACTTC. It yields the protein CASSSPGPSYQQYF.

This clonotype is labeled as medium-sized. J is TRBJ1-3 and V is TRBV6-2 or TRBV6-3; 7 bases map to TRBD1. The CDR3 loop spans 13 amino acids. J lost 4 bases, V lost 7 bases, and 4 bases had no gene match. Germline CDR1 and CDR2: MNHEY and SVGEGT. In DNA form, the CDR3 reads TGTGCCAGCACCCTGGACAGGGGAAACACCATATATTTT. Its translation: CASTLDRGNTIYF.

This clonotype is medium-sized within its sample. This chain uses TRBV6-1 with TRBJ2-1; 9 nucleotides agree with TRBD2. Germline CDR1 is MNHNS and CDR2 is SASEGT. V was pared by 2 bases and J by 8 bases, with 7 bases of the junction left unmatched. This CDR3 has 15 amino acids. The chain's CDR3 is CASSEPGLAAHEQFF. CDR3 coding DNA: TGTGCCAGCAGTGAACCGGGACTAGCCGCCCATGAGCAGTTCTTC.

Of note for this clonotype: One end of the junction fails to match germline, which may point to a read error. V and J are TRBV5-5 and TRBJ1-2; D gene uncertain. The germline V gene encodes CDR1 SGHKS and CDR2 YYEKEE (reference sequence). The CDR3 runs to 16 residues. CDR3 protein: CASSMYPDPGNYGYTF. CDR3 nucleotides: TGCGCCAGCAGCATGTATCCGGATCCGGGGAACTATGGCTACACCTTC.